Below are 4 T cell receptor beta chains sequenced from a single sample in a study of T cells expressing NK-cell markers. TCRdb reworked the 5' RACE reads into one entry per CDR3 protein, no DNA. This sample's clone table lists 300,000 to 500,000 distinct CDR3 sequences. The sequenced material came from blood T cells: a sorted CD56 or NKG2C T cell subset, CD4+ or CD8+ T cells, or bulk PBMC T cells (not recorded which). These receptors were taken from a woman aged 50 to 60 in good health.

V usage is TRBV5-1 and J usage is TRBJ1-1. The germline V gene encodes CDR1 SGHRS and CDR2 YFSETQ. This CDR3 is 14 amino acids long. The CDR3 loop is CASSSWSLNTEAFF.

The chain carries TRBV6-1 and TRBJ2-2. The CDR3 consists of 16 residues. Germline assignment: CDR1 MNHNS and CDR2 SASEGT. The CDR3: CASSGDFMKNTGELFF.

The gene calls are TRBV29-1 and TRBJ2-1; TCRdb lists TRBD1, though no DNA is available to test this call. CDR3 length: 13 amino acids. Germline V gene sequence: CDR1 SQVTM, CDR2 ANQGSEA. The CDR3 loop reads CSVTGTGRGEQFF.

The chain is built from TRBV20-1 and TRBJ2-3. The CDR3 is made up of 15 amino acids. Germline V CDR1 and CDR2: DFQATT, SNEGSKA (reference sequence). CDR3 loop: CSARLSRTSTDTQYF.